This T cell receptor beta chain emerged from a study of cytomegalovirus exposure and HLA in healthy donors. CDR1 is MNHEY and CDR2 is SVGAGI in the germline V gene. The CDR3 has 14 residues. The J segment lost 4 bases and the V segment lost 6 bases, leaving 6 bases of the junction unmatched. This PCR relied on a set of 60 Vbeta primers and 13 Jbeta primers. Under the authors' procedure: In a later analysis, of around 83 million unique beta chains, roughly 9.9 million appeared in at least two donors. Profiling relied on immunoSEQ multiplex PCR, and the TCRdb table lists in-frame clones only, not all of them. Clone size and V and J calls were adopted from that table, with D and trimming inferred from the DNA. The sample comprises approximately 100,000 clones, around two thirds of which are singletons, and 2% to 2.5% rests with the top ten. Study observations and caveats: In a later analysis, HLA-C alleles had the fewest associated TCRs, DRB1 alleles the most. HLA-A and HLA-B allele assignments for most subjects were reportedly predicted accurately using TCR beta sequences. Excluded were some V segments that proved indistinguishable, including TRBV6-2 and TRBV6-3.

On this clone: The antigen remains unidentified.

The clonotype was recovered from a human donor in good health. The gene calls are TRBV6-5 and TRBJ1-2, with 9 bases that match TRBD1. Sequencing input: PBMCs. The CDR3 bases are TGTGCCAGCAGCCCGGACAGGGGCGGCTATGGCTACACCTTC. It specifies CASSPDRGGYGYTF.